This entry describes one T cell receptor (beta chain). The ends were cut back, 4 bases at V and 6 bases at J, with 10 bases in the middle. The V gene's germline CDR1 is SGHTA and CDR2 FQGNSA. The CDR3 is made up of 13 amino acids. The source of the sample is a study of technical replicates of blood from several donors. TCRdb's table, derived via immunoSEQ multiplex PCR, lists solely in-frame clones and lacks some. This table holds 80,000 or so clones, just over 95% found once. The chain couples TRBV7-2 to TRBJ2-1; no definite D call. The source is a human donor in good health. Sequencing was done on a sample of T cells isolated from PBMCs. The CDR3 sequence is CASSYEVGNEQFF. The CDR3 nucleotides are TGTGCCAGCAGCTACGAGGTTGGCAATGAGCAGTTCTTC.